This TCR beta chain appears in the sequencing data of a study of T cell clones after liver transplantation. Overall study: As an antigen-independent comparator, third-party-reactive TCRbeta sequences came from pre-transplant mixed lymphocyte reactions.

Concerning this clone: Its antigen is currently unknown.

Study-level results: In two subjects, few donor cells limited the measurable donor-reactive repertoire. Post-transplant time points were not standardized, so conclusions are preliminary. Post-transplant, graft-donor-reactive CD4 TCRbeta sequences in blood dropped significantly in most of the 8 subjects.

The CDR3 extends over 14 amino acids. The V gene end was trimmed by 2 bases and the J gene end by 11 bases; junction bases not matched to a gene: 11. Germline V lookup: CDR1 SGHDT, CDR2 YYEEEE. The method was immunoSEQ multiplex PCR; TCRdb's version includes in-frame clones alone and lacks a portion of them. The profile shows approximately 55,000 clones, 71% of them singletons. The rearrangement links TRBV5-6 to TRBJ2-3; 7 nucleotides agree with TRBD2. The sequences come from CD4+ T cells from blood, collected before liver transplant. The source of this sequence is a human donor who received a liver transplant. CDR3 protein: CASSFTGLQAQQYF. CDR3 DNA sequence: TGTGCCAGCAGCTTTACGGGACTACAGGCTCAGCAGTATTTT.